A selection of T cell receptor beta chains follows, all from one sample in a study of blood T cell repertoires in COVID-19. The table came from immunoSEQ multiplex PCR; TCRdb's copy has only in-frame clones and leaves some out. This table has 50,000 to 70,000 clones, around 84% appearing once. Sequenced: peripheral blood. The receptors shown here come from a man aged 50 or older with active COVID-19. CDR3s include the opening cysteine and the closing phenylalanine or tryptophan. The D gene is left open where the match is weak. For some rows the clone size is stated as once, few or many, or as a class when expanded; others skip it.

clone size | CDR3 length | D gene | J gene | V gene | CDR3 protein | CDR3 DNA
- | 14 | TRBD2 | TRBJ2-3 | TRBV5-1 | CASNGGAPADTQYF | TGCGCCAGCAACGGGGGGGCCCCCGCAGATACGCAGTATTTT
- | 14 | - | TRBJ1-1 | TRBV7-2 | CASSPQGGNTEAFF | TGTGCCAGCAGCCCTCAGGGTGGGAACACTGAAGCTTTCTTT
once | 13 | - | TRBJ2-3 | TRBV9 | CASSVISQDTQYF | TGTGCCAGCAGCGTAATATCACAAGATACGCAGTATTTT
- | 14 | - | TRBJ2-1 | TRBV27 | CASSSQGYYNEQFF | TGTGCCAGCAGTTCCCAGGGCTACTACAATGAGCAGTTCTTC
once | 16 | TRBD1 | TRBJ2-2 | TRBV7-2 | CASSFTGGINTGELFF | TGTGCCAGCAGCTTTACAGGGGGAATTAACACCGGGGAGCTGTTTTTT
- | 15 | - | TRBJ1-2 | TRBV6-5 | CASSYSSQVTYGYTF | TGTGCCAGCAGTTACTCGAGCCAGGTTACCTATGGCTACACCTTC
- | 15 | - | TRBJ2-2 | TRBV2 | CASSDGTYDTGELFF | TGTGCCAGCAGTGATGGGACTTACGACACCGGGGAGCTGTTTTTT
few | 13 | TRBD1 | TRBJ2-5 | TRBV20-1 | CSASKGAEETQYF | TGCAGTGCTAGTAAGGGGGCGGAGGAGACCCAGTACTTC
- | 13 | - | TRBJ2-1 | TRBV9 | CASSVDRGNEQFF | TGTGCCAGCAGCGTAGATAGGGGGAATGAGCAGTTCTTC
- | 13 | - | TRBJ1-2 | TRBV10-2 | CASRATGREGYTF | TGCGCCAGCAGGGCTACAGGGCGGGAGGGCTACACCTTC
- | 13 | - | TRBJ1-2 | TRBV12-3/TRBV12-4 | CASSYLPNYGYTF | TGTGCCAGCAGTTATCTCCCTAACTATGGCTACACCTTC
few | 13 | - | TRBJ1-5 | TRBV6-5 | CASSYSRNQPQHF | TGTGCCAGCAGTTACTCCAGGAATCAGCCCCAGCATTTT
- | 13 | TRBD1 | TRBJ1-1 | TRBV5-1 | CASSPPGQSEAFF | TGCGCCAGCAGCCCACCGGGACAGAGTGAAGCTTTCTTT
- | 14 | - | TRBJ2-2 | TRBV24-1 | CATSREGNTGELFF | TGTGCCACCAGTCGGGAAGGGAACACCGGGGAGCTGTTTTTT
- | 14 | TRBD1 | TRBJ1-6 | TRBV30 | CAWSETGVTSPLHF | TGTGCCTGGAGCGAGACAGGGGTAACTTCACCCCTCCACTTT
- | 14 | - | TRBJ2-2 | TRBV10-2 | CASRGQLNTGELFF | TGCGCCAGCAGAGGACAGCTAAACACCGGGGAGCTGTTTTTT
- | 15 | - | TRBJ1-1 | TRBV5-7 | CASSKGGLVNTEAFF | TGTGCCAGCAGCAAGGGGGGGTTGGTGAACACTGAAGCTTTCTTT
- | 14 | TRBD1 | TRBJ1-6 | TRBV3-1/TRBV3-2 | CASSAGTGNSPLHF | TGTGCCAGCAGCGCCGGGACAGGAAATTCACCCCTCCACTTT
- | 10 | - | TRBJ1-2 | TRBV20-1 | CSARELGYTF | TGCAGTGCTAGAGAACTGGGCTACACCTTC
- | 15 | - | TRBJ1-1 | TRBV10-2 | CASQSPTLGGAEAFF | TGCGCCAGCCAGTCGCCGACCTTGGGGGGGGCTGAAGCTTTCTTT
- | 15 | TRBD1 | TRBJ1-1 | TRBV9 | CASSPRTGRDTEAFF | TGTGCCAGCAGCCCCCGGACAGGGAGGGACACTGAAGCTTTCTTT
- | 15 | TRBD2 | TRBJ2-2 | TRBV4-1 | CASSRTSGTTGELFF | TGCGCCAGCAGCCGAACTAGCGGGACGACCGGGGAGCTGTTTTTT
- | 15 | - | TRBJ2-7 | TRBV3-1/TRBV3-2 | CASSSYGGHSYEQYF | TGTGCCAGCAGCTCCTACGGGGGGCACTCCTACGAGCAGTACTTC
- | 14 | - | TRBJ2-3 | TRBV7-2 | CASSLDGGADTQYF | TGTGCCAGCAGCTTAGACGGGGGAGCAGATACGCAGTATTTT
- | 16 | - | TRBJ1-1 | TRBV6-5 | CASSYSSGTRNTEAFF | TGTGCCAGCAGTTACTCCTCGGGGACAAGAAACACTGAAGCTTTCTTT
- | 13 | TRBD2 | TRBJ2-5 | TRBV9 | CASSVGLGETQYF | TGTGCCAGCAGCGTCGGACTAGGTGAGACCCAGTACTTC
- | 15 | TRBD1 | TRBJ2-2 | TRBV6-1 | CASSEEDRGAGELFF | TGTGCCAGCAGTGAAGAGGACAGGGGGGCCGGGGAGCTGTTTTTT
- | 16 | TRBD2 | TRBJ2-1 | TRBV11-2 | CASSWLAGGVNNEQFF | TGTGCCAGCAGCTGGTTAGCGGGAGGAGTGAACAATGAGCAGTTCTTC
- | 15 | TRBD1 | TRBJ1-4 | TRBV7-2 | CASSIGQGKNEKLFF | TGTGCCAGCAGCATCGGACAGGGGAAAAATGAAAAACTGTTTTTT
once | 14 | - | TRBJ1-5 | TRBV3-1/TRBV3-2 | CASSQRGSGQPQHF | TGTGCCAGCAGCCAAAGGGGGTCCGGGCAGCCCCAGCATTTT
- | 14 | - | TRBJ2-2 | TRBV5-6 | CASNTRGDTGELFF | TGTGCCAGCAACACCAGGGGGGACACCGGGGAGCTGTTTTTT
- | 15 | TRBD2 | TRBJ2-1 | TRBV6-5 | CASSYSSGRLNEQFF | TGTGCCAGCAGTTACTCTAGCGGGAGGCTCAATGAGCAGTTCTTC
- | 15 | - | TRBJ1-5 | TRBV19 | CASSWGRGINQPQHF | TGTGCCAGTAGTTGGGGCAGGGGTATCAATCAGCCCCAGCATTTT
once | 13 | - | TRBJ2-1 | TRBV24-1 | CATSDFPGNEQFF | TGTGCCACCAGTGATTTTCCCGGGAATGAGCAGTTCTTC
few | 15 | - | TRBJ1-5 | TRBV5-1 | CASSLGAGSNQPQHF | TGCGCCAGCAGCTTGGGGGCCGGTAGCAATCAGCCCCAGCATTTT
- | 15 | TRBD1 | TRBJ1-2 | TRBV6-5 | CASSFRRQGNYGYTF | TGTGCCAGCAGTTTTAGGCGACAGGGGAACTATGGCTACACCTTC